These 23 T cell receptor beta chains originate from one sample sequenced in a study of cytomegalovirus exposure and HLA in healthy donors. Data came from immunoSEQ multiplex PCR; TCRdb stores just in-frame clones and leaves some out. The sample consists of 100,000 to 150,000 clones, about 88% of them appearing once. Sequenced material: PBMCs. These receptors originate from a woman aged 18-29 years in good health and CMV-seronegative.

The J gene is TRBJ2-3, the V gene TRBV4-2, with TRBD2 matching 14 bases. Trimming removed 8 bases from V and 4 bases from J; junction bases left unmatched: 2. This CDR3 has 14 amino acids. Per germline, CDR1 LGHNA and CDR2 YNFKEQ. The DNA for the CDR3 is TGTGCCAGCGGGACTAGCGGGAGTGCAGATACGCAGTATTTT. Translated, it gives CASGTSGSADTQYF.

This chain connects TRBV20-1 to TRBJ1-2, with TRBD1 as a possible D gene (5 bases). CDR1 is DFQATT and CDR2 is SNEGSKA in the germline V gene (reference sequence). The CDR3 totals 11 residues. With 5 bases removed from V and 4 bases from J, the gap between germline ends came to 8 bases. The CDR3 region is CSAGAVYGYTF. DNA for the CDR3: TGCAGTGCTGGGGCAGTCTATGGCTACACCTTC.

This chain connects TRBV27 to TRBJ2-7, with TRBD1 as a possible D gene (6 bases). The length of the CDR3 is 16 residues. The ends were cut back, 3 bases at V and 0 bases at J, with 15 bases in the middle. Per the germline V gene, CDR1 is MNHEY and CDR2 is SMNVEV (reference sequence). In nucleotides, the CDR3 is TGTGCCAGCAGTTTCATTTCGAGGGGGAACTCCTACGAGCAGTACTTC. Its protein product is CASSFISRGNSYEQYF.

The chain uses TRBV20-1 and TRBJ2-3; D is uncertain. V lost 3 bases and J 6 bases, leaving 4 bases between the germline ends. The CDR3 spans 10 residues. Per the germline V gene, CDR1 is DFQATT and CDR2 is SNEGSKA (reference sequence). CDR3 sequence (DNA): TGCAGTGCTAGTATCGATACGCAGTATTTT. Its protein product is CSASIDTQYF.

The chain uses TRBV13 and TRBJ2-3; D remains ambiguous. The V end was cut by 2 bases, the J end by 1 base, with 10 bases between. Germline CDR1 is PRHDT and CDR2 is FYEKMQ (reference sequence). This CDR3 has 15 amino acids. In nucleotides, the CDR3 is TGTGCCAGCAGCTTAACTGGGCTCCGCACAGATACGCAGTATTTT. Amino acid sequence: CASSLTGLRTDTQYF.

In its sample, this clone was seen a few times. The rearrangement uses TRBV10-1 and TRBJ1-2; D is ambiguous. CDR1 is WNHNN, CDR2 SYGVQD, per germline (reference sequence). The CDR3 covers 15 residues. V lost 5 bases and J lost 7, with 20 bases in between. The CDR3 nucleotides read TGCGCCAGCAGTCCGGACGGGGAACTGGGAGGTGGCTACACCTTC. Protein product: CASSPDGELGGGYTF.

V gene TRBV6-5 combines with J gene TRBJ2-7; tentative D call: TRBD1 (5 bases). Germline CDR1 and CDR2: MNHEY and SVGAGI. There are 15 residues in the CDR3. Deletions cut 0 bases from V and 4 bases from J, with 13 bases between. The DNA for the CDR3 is TGTGCCAGCAGTTACTCCTTAGACAGCTCGTACGAGCAGTACTTC. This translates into CASSYSLDSSYEQYF.

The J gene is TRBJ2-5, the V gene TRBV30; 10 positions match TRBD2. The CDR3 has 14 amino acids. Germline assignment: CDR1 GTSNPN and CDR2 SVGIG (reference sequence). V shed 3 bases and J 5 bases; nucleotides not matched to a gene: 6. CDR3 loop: CAWSETSGTETQYF. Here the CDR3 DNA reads TGTGCCTGGAGCGAAACTAGCGGGACTGAGACCCAGTACTTC.

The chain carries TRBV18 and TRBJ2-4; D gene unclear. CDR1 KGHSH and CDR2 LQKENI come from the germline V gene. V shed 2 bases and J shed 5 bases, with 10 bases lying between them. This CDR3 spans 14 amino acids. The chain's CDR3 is CASSPSSRENIQYF. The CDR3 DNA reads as TGTGCCAGCTCACCAAGTTCTCGCGAAAACATTCAGTACTTC.

CDR3 protein: CASSQTGNYINQPQHF. As DNA, the CDR3 is TGTGCCAGCAGTCAAACCGGGAACTACATAAATCAGCCCCAGCATTTT. The chain is built from TRBV6-6 and TRBJ1-5; D is unclear. Trimming took 5 bases from V and 4 from J, leaving 18 bases between them. Germline-derived CDR1 and CDR2 are MNHNY and SVGAGI (reference sequence). The CDR3 has 16 amino acids.

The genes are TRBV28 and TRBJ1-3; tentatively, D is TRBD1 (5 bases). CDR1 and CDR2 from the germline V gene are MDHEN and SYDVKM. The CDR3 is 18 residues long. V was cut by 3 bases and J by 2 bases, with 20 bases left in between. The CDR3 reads CASSFPQYRRGTGNTIYF. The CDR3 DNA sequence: TGTGCCAGCAGTTTCCCTCAGTATCGGAGGGGAACTGGAAACACCATATATTTT.

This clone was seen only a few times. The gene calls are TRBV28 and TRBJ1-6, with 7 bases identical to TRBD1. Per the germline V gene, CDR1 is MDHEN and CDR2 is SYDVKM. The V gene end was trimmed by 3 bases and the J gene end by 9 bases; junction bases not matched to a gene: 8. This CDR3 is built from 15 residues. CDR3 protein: CASSFDRVVGSPLHF. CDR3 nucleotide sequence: TGTGCCAGCAGTTTCGACAGGGTCGTGGGTTCACCCCTCCACTTT.

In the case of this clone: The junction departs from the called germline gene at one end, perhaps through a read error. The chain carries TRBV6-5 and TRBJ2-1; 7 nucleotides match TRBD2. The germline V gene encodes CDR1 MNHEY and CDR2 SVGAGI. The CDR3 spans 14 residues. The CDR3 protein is CASSEGGTGRAQVF. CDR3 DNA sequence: TGTGCCAGCAGTGAGGGCGGTACGGGGAGGGCACAGGTCTTC.

CDR3: CASRPLAGASYEQYV. CDR3 in DNA: TGCGCCAGCAGACCTTTAGCGGGGGCCTCCTACGAGCAGTACGTC. This chain connects TRBV10-2 to TRBJ2-7; 9 bases fit TRBD2. After removal of 6 bases from V and 0 bases from J, the junction contained 6 bases not matched to a gene. CDR1 WSHSY and CDR2 SAAADI come from the germline V gene. The CDR3 has 15 amino acids.

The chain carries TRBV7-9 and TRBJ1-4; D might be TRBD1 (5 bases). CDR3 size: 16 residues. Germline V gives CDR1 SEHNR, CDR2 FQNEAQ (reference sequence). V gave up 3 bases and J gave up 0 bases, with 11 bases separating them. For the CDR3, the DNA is TGTGCCAGCAGCTTGCAGGGATGGCCAACTAATGAAAAACTGTTTTTT. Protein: CASSLQGWPTNEKLFF.

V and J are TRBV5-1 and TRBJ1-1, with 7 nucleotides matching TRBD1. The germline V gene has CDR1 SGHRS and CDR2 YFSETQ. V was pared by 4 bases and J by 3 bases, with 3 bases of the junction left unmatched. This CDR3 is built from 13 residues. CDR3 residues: CASSRGTDTEAFF. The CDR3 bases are TGCGCCAGCAGCAGAGGGACAGACACTGAAGCTTTCTTT.

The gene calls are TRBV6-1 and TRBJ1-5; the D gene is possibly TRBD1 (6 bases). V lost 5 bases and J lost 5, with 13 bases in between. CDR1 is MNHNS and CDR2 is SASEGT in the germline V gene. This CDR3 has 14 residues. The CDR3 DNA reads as TGTGCCAGCAGTTCCACAGGGAAATATCAGCCCCAGCATTTT. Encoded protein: CASSSTGKYQPQHF.

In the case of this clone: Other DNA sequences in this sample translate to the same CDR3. For the CDR3, the DNA is TGTGCCAGCAGCAGGCTAGCGGGAGGCGAGCAGTACTTC. It encodes CASSRLAGGEQYF. The genes are TRBV9 and TRBJ2-7; TRBD2 aligns across 11 bases. Germline CDR1 reads SGDLS; CDR2 reads YYNGEE. V lost 4 bases, J lost 6 bases, and 3 bases stayed unmatched. CDR3 length equals 13 residues.

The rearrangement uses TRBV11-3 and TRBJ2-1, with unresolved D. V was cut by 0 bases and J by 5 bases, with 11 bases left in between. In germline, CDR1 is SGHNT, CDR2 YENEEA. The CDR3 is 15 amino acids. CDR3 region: CASSLDGRKDNEQFF. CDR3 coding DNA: TGTGCCAGCAGCTTAGATGGCAGGAAAGACAATGAGCAGTTCTTC.

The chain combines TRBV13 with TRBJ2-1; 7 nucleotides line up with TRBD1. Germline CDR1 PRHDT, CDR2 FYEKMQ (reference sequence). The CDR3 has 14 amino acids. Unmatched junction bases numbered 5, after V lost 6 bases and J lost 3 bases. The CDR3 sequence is CASSRQGGYNEQFF. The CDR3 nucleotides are TGTGCCAGCAGTCGACAGGGCGGCTACAATGAGCAGTTCTTC.

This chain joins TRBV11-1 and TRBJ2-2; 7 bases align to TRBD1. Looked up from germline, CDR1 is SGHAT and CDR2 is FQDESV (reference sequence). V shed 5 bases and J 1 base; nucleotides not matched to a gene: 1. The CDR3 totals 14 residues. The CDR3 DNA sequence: TGTGCCAGCAGCCGACAGGGGAACACCGGGGAGCTGTTTTTT. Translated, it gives CASSRQGNTGELFF.

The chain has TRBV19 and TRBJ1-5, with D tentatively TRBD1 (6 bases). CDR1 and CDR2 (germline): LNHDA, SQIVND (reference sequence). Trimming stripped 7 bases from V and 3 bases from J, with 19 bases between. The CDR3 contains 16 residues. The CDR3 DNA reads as TGTGCCAGTATAGCGGGGGGGCGCGGTAACAATCAGCCCCAGCATTTT. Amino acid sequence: CASIAGGRGNNQPQHF.

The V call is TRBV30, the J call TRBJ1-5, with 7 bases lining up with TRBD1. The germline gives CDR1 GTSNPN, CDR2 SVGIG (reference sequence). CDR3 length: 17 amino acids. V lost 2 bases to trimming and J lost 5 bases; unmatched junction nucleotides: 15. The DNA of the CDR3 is TGTGCCTGGAGTAGCTGGATGCGGGACAGAGACCATCAGCCCCAGCATTTT. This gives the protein CAWSSWMRDRDHQPQHF.